This T cell receptor beta chain was identified during a study of monozygotic twins with cystic fibrosis. Repertoires were generated with immunoSEQ multiplex PCR, while TCRdb's copy carries only in-frame clones and drops some. The table has 14,000 or so clones, 80% to 95% seen once; the top ten hold about 9%. The source is a girl aged 2 to 9 with cystic fibrosis. Specimen: blood.

Here the CDR3 DNA reads TGTGCCAGCAGTTCGACATGGGACAAAAGGGGCTATGGCTACACCTTC. Translating it yields CASSSTWDKRGYGYTF. The chain links TRBV27 to TRBJ1-2; D possibly corresponds to TRBD1 (6 bases). V was clipped by 4 bases and J by 4 bases, with 19 bases between them. CDR1 and CDR2 from the germline V gene are MNHEY and SMNVEV (reference sequence). The CDR3 covers 16 residues.